Below are 17 T cell receptor beta chains sequenced from a single sample in a study of blood T cell repertoires in COVID-19. Repertoires were generated with immunoSEQ multiplex PCR, while TCRdb's copy carries only in-frame clones and drops some. The data contain roughly 230,000 clones, about nine tenths of them singletons. The sequencing sample was made of peripheral blood. All receptors come from a man aged 25-45 years with COVID-19, enrolled during active disease.

The V call is TRBV3-1 (or the pseudogene TRBV3-2), the J call TRBJ1-2; 9 nucleotides match TRBD1. V was clipped by 1 base and J by 4 bases; unmatched bases: 1. The CDR3 is made up of 14 amino acids. From germline, CDR1 is LGHDT and CDR2 YNNKEL (reference sequence). The CDR3 sequence is CASSQGTGAYGYTF. The CDR3 nucleotides read TGTGCCAGCAGCCAAGGGACAGGGGCCTATGGCTACACCTTC.

This chain uses TRBV29-1 with TRBJ2-5; perhaps TRBD2 as D (5 bases). This CDR3 has 12 amino acids. Trimming stripped 6 bases from V and 1 base from J, with 9 bases between. CDR1 is SQVTM, CDR2 ANQGSEA, per germline. The CDR3 here is CSVGGLQETQYF. The DNA for the CDR3 is TGCAGCGTCGGCGGACTCCAAGAGACCCAGTACTTC.

The chain combines TRBV28 with TRBJ1-1; tentatively, D is TRBD1 (6 bases). V was cut by 5 bases and J by 12 bases, with 19 bases left in between. CDR1 and CDR2 (germline): MDHEN, SYDVKM. CDR3 length: 13 amino acids. The CDR3 bases are TGTGCCAGCAGTCCATCAGGGGAGCGGGGAACTTTCTTT. It encodes CASSPSGERGTFF.

This chain joins TRBV10-3 and TRBJ1-5, with 10 bases identical to TRBD1. Trimming at V came to 3 bases and at J to 0 bases, leaving 14 bases not matched to a gene. The CDR3 is 20 residues long. The V gene's germline CDR1 is ENHRY and CDR2 SYGVKD. The CDR3 DNA sequence: TGTGCCATCAGTGACCCTCCAGCGGGACAGGGGAATAATAGCAATCAGCCCCAGCATTTT. The encoded protein is CAISDPPAGQGNNSNQPQHF.

V gene TRBV5-1 combines with J gene TRBJ2-5, with D possibly TRBD2 on 5 matching bases. Trimming left V 4 bases short and J 2 bases short, with 15 bases between. Germline CDR1 SGHRS, CDR2 YFSETQ. The CDR3 spans 15 residues. The CDR3 loop is CASSATPGSQETQYF. The CDR3 DNA sequence: TGCGCCAGCAGCGCAACTCCGGGGTCTCAAGAGACCCAGTACTTC.

V usage is TRBV27 and J usage is TRBJ2-1; 9 positions agree with TRBD2. V was clipped by 3 bases and J by 3 bases; unmatched bases: 6. Germline loops: CDR1 MNHEY, CDR2 SMNVEV (reference sequence). The CDR3 spans 16 residues. CDR3 in DNA: TGTGCCAGCAGTTTCTGGCGGGGGGGCCGCTACAATGAGCAGTTCTTC. Protein sequence: CASSFWRGGRYNEQFF.

Here the CDR3 DNA reads TGTGCCAGCAGTTCGGACACGGACTATGGCTACACCTTC. Its translation: CASSSDTDYGYTF. This chain uses TRBV6-4 with TRBJ1-2, with a weak D call TRBD1 (5 bases). V dropped 5 bases and J dropped 3 bases, with 10 bases sitting between them. Germline values: CDR1 MRHNA, CDR2 SNTAGT. This CDR3 contains 13 residues.

This clone appeared a single time. The chain recombines TRBV5-5 with TRBJ1-4; maybe TRBD1 (6 bases). The CDR3 spans 15 residues. Between the trimmed V and J ends, which lost 1 base and 6 bases, there was a span of 13 bases. Per germline, CDR1 SGHKS and CDR2 YYEKEE (reference sequence). CDR3 residues: CASSLSRGAHEKLFF. DNA of the CDR3: TGTGCCAGCAGCTTGTCTCGGGGGGCTCATGAAAAACTGTTTTTT. Full variable domain (remainder filled in from reference TRBV5-5 and TRBJ1-4): DAGVTQSPTHLIKTRGQQVTLRCSPISGHKSVSWYQQVLGQGPQFIFQYYEKEERGRGNFPDRFSARQFPNYSSELNVNALLLGDSALYLCASSLSRGAHEKLFFGSGTQLSVL.

The V call is TRBV9, the J call TRBJ2-2; 12 bases agree with TRBD2. CDR3 length: 16 amino acids. Germline V CDR1 and CDR2: SGDLS, YYNGEE. V shed 3 bases, J shed 5 bases, and the junction held 5 bases outside the gene matches. CDR3 coding DNA: TGTGCCAGCAGCGGGGTACTAGCGGGGGGAACCGGGGAGCTGTTTTTT. This sequence encodes CASSGVLAGGTGELFF.

The rearrangement joins TRBV5-4 to TRBJ2-7; the match to TRBD1 covers 7 bases. Germline CDR1 and CDR2: SGHNT and YYREEE (reference sequence). The trim removed 3 bases at V and 2 bases at J, leaving 8 bases unmatched. There are 15 residues in the CDR3. CDR3 loop: CASSSGTDVTYEQYF. The DNA of the CDR3 is TGTGCCAGCAGCTCCGGGACAGACGTTACCTACGAGCAGTACTTC.

The chain carries TRBV25-1 and TRBJ2-1; 10 nucleotides line up with TRBD1. Per the germline V gene, CDR1 is MGHDK and CDR2 is SYGVNS. After removal of 3 bases from V and 10 bases from J, the junction contained 6 bases not matched to a gene. The CDR3 extends over 14 amino acids. CDR3 region: CASSETGGSREQFF. The CDR3 bases are TGTGCCAGCAGTGAGACAGGGGGCTCACGGGAGCAGTTCTTC.

The V call is TRBV5-1, the J call TRBJ1-2, with a tentative D call TRBD1 (6 bases). The CDR3 extends over 17 amino acids. Germline loops: CDR1 SGHRS, CDR2 YFSETQ. Trimming took 2 bases from V and 6 from J, leaving 23 bases between them. CDR3 sequence (DNA): TGCGCCAGCAGCTTTGGGTTGAGGCCGGGACAAGAAGATGGCTACACCTTC. Encoded protein: CASSFGLRPGQEDGYTF.

The V and J genes are TRBV7-9 and TRBJ1-4; 8 bases are shared with TRBD1. From germline, CDR1 is SEHNR and CDR2 FQNEAQ (reference sequence). The V and J ends lost 4 bases and 3 bases, in that order; junction bases with no gene match: 13. The length of the CDR3 is 18 residues. The CDR3 DNA sequence: TGTGCCAGCAGCTCATTCGGACAGGGCGATGATGCTAATGAAAAACTGTTTTTT. Translating gives CASSSFGQGDDANEKLFF.

The CDR3 region is CASSLGDRGRSSPLHF. CDR3 sequence (DNA): TGTGCCAGCAGCTTAGGGGACAGGGGGCGTAGTTCACCCCTCCACTTT. The chain uses TRBV7-9 and TRBJ1-6; 12 bases align to TRBD1. Germline CDR1 SEHNR, CDR2 FQNEAQ (reference sequence). The junction had 4 bases not matched to a gene; V was cut back by 1 base and J by 9 bases. The CDR3 spans 16 residues.

This rearrangement joins TRBV4-1 to TRBJ1-3, with 7 bases lining up with TRBD1. This CDR3 is 15 amino acids long. Germline V CDR1 and CDR2: MGHRA, YSYEKL. V shed 1 base, J shed 2 bases, and the junction held 2 bases outside the gene matches. In DNA form, the CDR3 reads TGCGCCAGCAGCCAAGGACAGGGTACTGGAAACACCATATATTTT. Translating gives CASSQGQGTGNTIYF.

J is TRBJ2-3 and V is TRBV21-1; the D call TRBD1 from the table was never checked on the DNA. TRBV21-1 constitutes a pseudogene. CDR3 size: 18 residues. The CDR3 spells CASSNCGTGRISADTQYF. The CDR3 nucleotides read TGTGCCAGCAGCAACTGCGGGACAGGGCGAATTTCGGCAGATACGCAGTATTTT.

The CDR3 sequence: CAWSQGSGYTF. The CDR3 DNA sequence: TGTGCCTGGAGTCAAGGGAGCGGCTACACCTTC. The V call is TRBV30, the J call TRBJ1-2; D ambiguous. This CDR3 comprises 11 residues. V was trimmed by 2 bases and J by 8 bases, leaving 9 bases between them. Germline V gene data show CDR1 as GTSNPN and CDR2 as SVGIG (reference sequence).